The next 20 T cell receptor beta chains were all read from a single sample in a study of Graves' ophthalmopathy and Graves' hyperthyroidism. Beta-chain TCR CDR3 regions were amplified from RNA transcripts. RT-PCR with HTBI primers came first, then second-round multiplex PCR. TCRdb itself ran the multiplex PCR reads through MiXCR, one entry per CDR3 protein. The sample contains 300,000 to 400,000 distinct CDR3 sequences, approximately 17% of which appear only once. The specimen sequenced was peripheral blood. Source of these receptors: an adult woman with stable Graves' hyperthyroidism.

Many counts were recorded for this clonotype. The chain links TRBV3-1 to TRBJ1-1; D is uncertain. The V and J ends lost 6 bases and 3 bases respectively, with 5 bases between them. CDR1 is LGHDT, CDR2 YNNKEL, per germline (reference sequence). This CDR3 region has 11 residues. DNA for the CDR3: TGTGCCAGCAGGGGATACACTGAAGCTTTCTTT. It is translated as CASRGYTEAFF.

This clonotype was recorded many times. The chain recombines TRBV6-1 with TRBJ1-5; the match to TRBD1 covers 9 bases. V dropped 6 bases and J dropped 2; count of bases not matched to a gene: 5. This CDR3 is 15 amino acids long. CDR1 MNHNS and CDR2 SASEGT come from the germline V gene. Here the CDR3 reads CASSFTGGGNQPQHF. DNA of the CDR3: TGTGCCAGCAGCTTCACAGGGGGCGGCAATCAGCCCCAGCATTTT.

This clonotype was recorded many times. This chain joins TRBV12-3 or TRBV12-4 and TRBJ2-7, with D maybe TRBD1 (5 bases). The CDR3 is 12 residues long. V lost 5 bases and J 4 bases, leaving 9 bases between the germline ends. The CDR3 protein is CASSPQGYEQYF. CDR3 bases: TGTGCCAGCAGTCCGCAGGGATACGAGCAGTACTTC.

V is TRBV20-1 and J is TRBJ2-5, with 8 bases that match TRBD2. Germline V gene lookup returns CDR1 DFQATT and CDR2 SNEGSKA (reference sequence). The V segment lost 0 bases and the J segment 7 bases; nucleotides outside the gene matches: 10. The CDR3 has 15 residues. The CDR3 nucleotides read TGCAGTGCTAGAGAACTAGCGGATCTATGGATGACCCAGTACTTC. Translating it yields CSARELADLWMTQYF.

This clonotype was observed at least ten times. This chain's CDR3 is CASSLGLVTTNTEAFF. The CDR3 coding sequence is TGTGCCAGCAGCTTAGGACTCGTCACAACCAACACTGAAGCTTTCTTT. The chain carries TRBV11-1 and TRBJ1-1, with D uncertain. V was cut by 1 base and J by 2 bases, with 14 bases left in between. This CDR3 is built from 16 residues. The germline gives CDR1 SGHAT, CDR2 FQDESV (reference sequence).

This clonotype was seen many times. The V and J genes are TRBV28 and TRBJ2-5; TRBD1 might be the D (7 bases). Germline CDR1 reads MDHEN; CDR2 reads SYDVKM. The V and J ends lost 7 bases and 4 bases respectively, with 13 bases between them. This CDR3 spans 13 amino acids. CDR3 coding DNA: TGTGCCAGCACCTCCAGGGGGGTAGAGACCCAGTACTTC. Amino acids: CASTSRGVETQYF.

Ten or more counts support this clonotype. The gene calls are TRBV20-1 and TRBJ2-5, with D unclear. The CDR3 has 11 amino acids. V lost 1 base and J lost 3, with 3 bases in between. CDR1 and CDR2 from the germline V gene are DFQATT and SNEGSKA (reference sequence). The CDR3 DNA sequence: TGCAGTGCTAGAGTAAAAGAGACCCAGTACTTC. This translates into CSARVKETQYF.

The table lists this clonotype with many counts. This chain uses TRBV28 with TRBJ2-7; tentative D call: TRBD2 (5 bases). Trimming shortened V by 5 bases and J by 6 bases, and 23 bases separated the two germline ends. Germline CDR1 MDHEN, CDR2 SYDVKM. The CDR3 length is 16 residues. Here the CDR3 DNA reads TGTGCCAGCAGTACTATTGGGAGAGGCCCCTCGTTCGAGCAGTACTTC. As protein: CASSTIGRGPSFEQYF. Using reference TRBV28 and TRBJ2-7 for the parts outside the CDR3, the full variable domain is DVKVTQSSRYLVKRTGEKVFLECVQDMDHENMFWYRQDPGLGLRLIYFSYDVKMKEKGDIPEGYSVSREKKERFSLILESASTNQTSMYLCASSTIGRGPSFEQYFGPGTRLTVT.

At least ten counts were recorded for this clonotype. The chain's CDR3 is CASSPFVPTSGSSYEQYF. CDR3 nucleotides: TGTGCCAGCAGTCCTTTTGTCCCGACTAGCGGGAGCTCCTACGAGCAGTACTTC. The V and J genes are TRBV27 and TRBJ2-7; 12 bases are a match to TRBD2. The CDR3 totals 18 residues. The J segment lost 0 bases and the V segment lost 5 bases, leaving 11 bases of the junction unmatched. The V gene's germline CDR1 is MNHEY and CDR2 SMNVEV (reference sequence).

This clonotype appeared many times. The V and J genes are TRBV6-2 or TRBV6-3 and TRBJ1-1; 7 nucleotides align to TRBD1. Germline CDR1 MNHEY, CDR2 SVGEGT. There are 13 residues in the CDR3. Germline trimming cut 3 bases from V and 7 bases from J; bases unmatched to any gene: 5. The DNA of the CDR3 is TGTGCCAGCAGTTATAGGGGGCGCGATGAAGCTTTCTTT. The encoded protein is CASSYRGRDEAFF.

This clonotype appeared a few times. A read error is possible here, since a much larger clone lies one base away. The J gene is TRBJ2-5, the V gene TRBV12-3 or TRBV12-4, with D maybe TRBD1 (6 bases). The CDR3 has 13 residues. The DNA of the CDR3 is TGTGCCAGCGGACCCAACAGGGTTGAGACCGAGTACTTC. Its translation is CASGPNRVETEYF.

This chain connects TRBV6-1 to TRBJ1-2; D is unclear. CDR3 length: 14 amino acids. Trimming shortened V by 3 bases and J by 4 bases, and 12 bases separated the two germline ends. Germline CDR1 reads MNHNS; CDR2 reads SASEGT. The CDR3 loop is CASSENSGGYGYTF. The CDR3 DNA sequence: TGTGCCAGCAGTGAGAACAGCGGCGGCTATGGCTACACCTTC.

DNA of the CDR3: TGCAGTGCCCAGAGATCAGAGACCCCAACCTACGAGCAGTACTTC. Its protein product is CSAQRSETPTYEQYF. This chain links TRBV20-1 with TRBJ2-7; D not certain. Germline CDR1 and CDR2: DFQATT and SNEGSKA (reference sequence). V gave up 6 bases and J gave up 2 bases, with 20 bases separating them. The CDR3 sequence is 15 residues long.

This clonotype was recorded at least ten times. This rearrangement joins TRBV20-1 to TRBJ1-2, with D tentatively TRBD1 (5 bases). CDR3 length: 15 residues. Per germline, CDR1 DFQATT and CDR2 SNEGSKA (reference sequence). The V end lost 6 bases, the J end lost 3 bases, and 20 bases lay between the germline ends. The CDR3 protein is CSANKPGRPDYGYTF. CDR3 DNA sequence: TGCAGTGCAAACAAACCGGGACGGCCAGACTATGGCTACACCTTC.

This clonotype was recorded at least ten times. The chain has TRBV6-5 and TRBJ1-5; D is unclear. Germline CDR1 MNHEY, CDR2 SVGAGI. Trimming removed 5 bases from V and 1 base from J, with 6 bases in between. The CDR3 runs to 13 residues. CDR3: CASSRSSNQPQHF. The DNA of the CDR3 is TGTGCCAGCAGTCGCTCCAGCAATCAGCCCCAGCATTTT.

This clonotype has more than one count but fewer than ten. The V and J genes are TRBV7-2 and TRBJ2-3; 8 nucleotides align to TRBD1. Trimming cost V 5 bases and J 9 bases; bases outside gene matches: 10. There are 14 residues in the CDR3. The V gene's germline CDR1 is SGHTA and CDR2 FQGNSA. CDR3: CASSKDRGRTTQYF. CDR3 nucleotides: TGTGCCAGCAGCAAAGACAGGGGCCGGACGACGCAGTATTTT. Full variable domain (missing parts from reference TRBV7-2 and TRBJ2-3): GAGVSQSPSNKVTEKGKDVELRCDPISGHTALYWYRQSLGQGLEFLIYFQGNSAPDKSGLPSDRFSAERTGGSVSTLTIQRTQQEDSAVYLCASSKDRGRTTQYFGPGTRLTVL.

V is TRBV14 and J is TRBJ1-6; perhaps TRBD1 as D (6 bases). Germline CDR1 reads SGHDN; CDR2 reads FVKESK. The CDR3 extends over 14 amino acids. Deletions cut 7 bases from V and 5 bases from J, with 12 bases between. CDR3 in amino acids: CASKGETDNSPLHF. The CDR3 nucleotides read TGTGCCAGCAAGGGGGAGACGGATAATTCACCCCTCCACTTT.

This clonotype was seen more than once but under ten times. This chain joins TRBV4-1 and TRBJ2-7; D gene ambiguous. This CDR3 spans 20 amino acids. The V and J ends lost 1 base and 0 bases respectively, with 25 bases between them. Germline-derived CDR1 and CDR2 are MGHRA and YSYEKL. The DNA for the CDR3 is TGCGCCAGCAGCCAAGGTTTAGGGCTACAAATAGGGTTAAGCTCCTACGAGCAGTACTTC. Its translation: CASSQGLGLQIGLSSYEQYF.

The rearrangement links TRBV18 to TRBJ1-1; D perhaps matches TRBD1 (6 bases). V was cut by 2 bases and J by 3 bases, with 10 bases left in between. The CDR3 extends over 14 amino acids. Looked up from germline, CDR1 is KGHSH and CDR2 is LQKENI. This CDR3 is CASSPGRGDTEAFF. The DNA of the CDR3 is TGTGCCAGCTCACCAGGCAGGGGTGACACTGAAGCTTTCTTT.

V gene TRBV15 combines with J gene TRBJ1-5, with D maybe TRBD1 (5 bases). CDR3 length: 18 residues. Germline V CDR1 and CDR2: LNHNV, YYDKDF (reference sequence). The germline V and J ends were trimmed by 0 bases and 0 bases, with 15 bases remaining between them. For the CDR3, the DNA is TGTGCCACCAGCAGAGATAATCGCCGGGGCTTTAGCAATCAGCCCCAGCATTTT. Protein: CATSRDNRRGFSNQPQHF.